Below, one TCR beta chain is given with its context. This record belongs to a study of blood T cell repertoires in COVID-19. Background on the study: Both acute and convalescent COVID-19 samples were obtained from the United States, Italy and Spain. The analysed material was cDNA or gDNA that came from T cells, B-cell-depleted T cells, or PBMCs.

The repertoire was sequenced with immunoSEQ multiplex PCR; TCRdb's copy has only in-frame clones and lacks some. The data contain some 240,000 clones, 65% to 85% of them seen just once; the ten biggest clones take up 9.5% to 15%. In germline, CDR1 is SEHNR, CDR2 FQNEAQ (reference sequence). There are 14 residues in the CDR3. V gave up 3 bases and J gave up 2 bases; unmatched junction bases: 3. The TCR sequence derives from a human donor in a cohort sampled during active COVID-19. Sequencing was performed on peripheral blood. This sequence joins TRBV7-9 and TRBJ2-7; 8 bases match TRBD1. This chain's CDR3 is CASSFQGATYEQYF. CDR3 DNA: TGTGCCAGCAGCTTCCAGGGGGCCACCTACGAGCAGTACTTC.